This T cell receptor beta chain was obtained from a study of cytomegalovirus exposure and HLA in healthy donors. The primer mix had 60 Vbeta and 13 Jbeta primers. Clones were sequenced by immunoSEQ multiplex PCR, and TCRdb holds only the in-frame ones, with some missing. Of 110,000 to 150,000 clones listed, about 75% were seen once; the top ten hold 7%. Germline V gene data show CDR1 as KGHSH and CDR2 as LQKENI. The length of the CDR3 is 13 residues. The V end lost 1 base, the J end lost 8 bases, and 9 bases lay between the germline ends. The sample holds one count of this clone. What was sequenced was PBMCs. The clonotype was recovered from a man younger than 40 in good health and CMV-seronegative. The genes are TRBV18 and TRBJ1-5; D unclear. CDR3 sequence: CASSPRSSEPQHF. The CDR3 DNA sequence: TGTGCCAGCTCACCACGTTCGAGCGAGCCCCAGCATTTT. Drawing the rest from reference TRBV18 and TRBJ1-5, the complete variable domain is NAGVMQNPRHLVRRRGQEARLRCSPMKGHSHVYWYRQLPEEGLKFMVYLQKENIIDESGMPKERFSAEFPKEGPSILRIQQVVRGDSAAYFCASSPRSSEPQHFGDGTRLSIL.